The rows below give T cell receptor beta chains drawn from one sample of a study of cytomegalovirus exposure and HLA in healthy donors. Repertoires were generated with immunoSEQ multiplex PCR, while TCRdb's copy carries only in-frame clones and drops some. The sample contains fewer than 75,000 clones, about four fifths of which appear only once. Source material: PBMCs. The receptors derive from a woman in her thirties in good health and CMV-seronegative. Each CDR3 is given with its conserved first and last residue. The D gene is left open where the match is weak. Not all rows give a size; the values are once, few, many and, for expanded clones, a class.

>TRBV7-2|NA|TRBD1|TRBJ1-1
TGTGCCAGCAGCGGACGAACAGGGGGACCGGCTGAAGCTTTCTTT
CASSGRTGGPAEAFF
>TRBV5-4|few|TRBD1|TRBJ1-2
TGTGCCAGCAGCTTAGGTAACAGGGGAGGCTATGGCTACACCTTC
CASSLGNRGGYGYTF
>TRBV6-5|NA|TRBD1|TRBJ1-4
TGTGCCAGCAGTTACTACAGGGGGAATGAAAAACTGTTTTTT
CASSYYRGNEKLFF
>TRBV28|NA|NA|TRBJ1-2
TGTGCCAGCAGTTTTTTAGGCAGGGTTCATACCTTC
CASSFLGRVHTF
>TRBV30|NA|TRBD1|TRBJ1-4
TGTGCCTTGGACAGGGGGGCAACTAATGAAAAACTGTTTTTT
CALDRGATNEKLFF
>TRBV19|NA|TRBD1|TRBJ2-6
TGTGCCAGTAGTATAGTCACCCCCGGGACAGTGAGCTCTGGGGCCAACGTCCTGACTTTC
CASSIVTPGTVSSGANVLTF
>TRBV7-2|NA|NA|TRBJ1-1
TGTGCCAGCAGCTCGAAAAGGCAGGTTTCGGAAGCTTTCTTT
CASSSKRQVSEAFF
>TRBV28|NA|NA|TRBJ1-1
TGTGCCAGCAGTTTTGACGGGGGCACTGAAGCTTTCTTT
CASSFDGGTEAFF
>TRBV28|once|NA|TRBJ1-5
TGTGCCACCCAAGATGGGGGCGGACGACAGCCCCAGCATTTT
CATQDGGGRQPQHF
>TRBV7-8|NA|NA|TRBJ2-7
TGTGCCAGCAGCTTAGAGTACGAGGCCTACGAGCAGTACTTC
CASSLEYEAYEQYF
>TRBV4-2|NA|NA|TRBJ1-2
TGTGCCAGCAGCCAAGAATCCGGTGTCGTAGGGGTCTATGGCTACACCTTC
CASSQESGVVGVYGYTF
>TRBV4-1|NA|TRBD1|TRBJ1-4
TGCGCCAGCAGCCAAGCGTACGGACAGGCCGGAGAAAAACTGTTTTTT
CASSQAYGQAGEKLFF
>TRBV28|NA|NA|TRBJ1-6
TGTGCCAGCAGTTCAGGGTCAATCCCACCCCTCCACTTT
CASSSGSIPPLHF
>TRBV7-2|NA|TRBD1|TRBJ1-1
TGTGCCAGCAGCCAGGGACAGGGGATTTTGTTTCCTGAAGCTTTCTTT
CASSQGQGILFPEAFF
>TRBV2|NA|NA|TRBJ1-5
TGTGCCAGCACCGAGTGGGAGGGCTTCCAGCCCCAGCATTTT
CASTEWEGFQPQHF
>TRBV6-5|NA|TRBD2|TRBJ2-7
TGTGCCAGCAGTTACCTGGCAGGGAGGGGCGGCTACGAGCAGTACTTC
CASSYLAGRGGYEQYF
>TRBV27|NA|NA|TRBJ2-5
TGTGCCACCACTACGGGTGGTGGCGAGACCCAGTACTTC
CATTTGGGETQYF
>TRBV6-5|NA|TRBD1|TRBJ1-2
TGTGCCAGCAGTTATTCCGGACAGGGGTGGTATGGCTACACCTTC
CASSYSGQGWYGYTF
>TRBV29-1|NA|NA|TRBJ2-3
TGCATCGTTCCTTTGGAGGATACGCAGTATTTT
CIVPLEDTQYF
>TRBV29-1|NA|NA|TRBJ1-1
TGCAGCGTTGAAAACGGTCTGAACACTGAAGCTTTCTTT
CSVENGLNTEAFF
>TRBV28|few|NA|TRBJ1-6
TGTGCCAGCAGTCCCCAGAATTCACCCCTCCACTTT
CASSPQNSPLHF
>TRBV29-1|NA|NA|TRBJ1-1
TGCAGCAGCATTGAGGGAGGGAAGCCTGAAGCTTTCTTT
CSSIEGGKPEAFF
>TRBV7-6|few|NA|TRBJ2-4
TGTGCCAGCAGCTTACTTGGGACTCTAGCCAAAAACATTCAGTACTTC
CASSLLGTLAKNIQYF
>TRBV28|NA|NA|TRBJ1-5
TGTGCCAGCAGTTTAAGGGGCAGGGTAAATCAGCCCCAGCATTTT
CASSLRGRVNQPQHF
>TRBV29-1|NA|TRBD1|TRBJ1-1
TGCAGCGTTGTAGGTGGTCGACAGGGGGCCGCTTTCTTT
CSVVGGRQGAAFF
>TRBV10-1|NA|NA|TRBJ2-7
TGCGCCAGCAGTGGAGGGAGAGACTACGAGCAGTACTTC
CASSGGRDYEQYF
>TRBV29-1|NA|NA|TRBJ1-1
TGCAGCGTTGAAAACACCTACACTGAAGCTTTCTTT
CSVENTYTEAFF
>TRBV4-1|NA|TRBD1|TRBJ1-1
TGCGCCAGCAGCCAACGAGACAGGGGGAACACTGAAGCTTTCTTT
CASSQRDRGNTEAFF
>TRBV10-3|NA|TRBD2|TRBJ2-7
TGTGCCATCAGTGGGACTAGCGGGGCCTACGAGCAGTACTTC
CAISGTSGAYEQYF
>TRBV10-3|NA|TRBD1|TRBJ2-7
TGTGCCATCAGTGAAGAGCGGAGACAGGGCTACGAGCAGTACTTC
CAISEERRQGYEQYF
>TRBV6-4|NA|NA|TRBJ1-2
TGTGCCAGCAGTGACCCCCCCGCAGGGGCCTACACCTTC
CASSDPPAGAYTF
>TRBV10-2|once|NA|TRBJ2-1
TGCGCCAGCAGTGATAATGCCTCAGGGGAGGGTGAGCAGTTCTTC
CASSDNASGEGEQFF
>TRBV5-1|NA|TRBD1|TRBJ2-7
TGCGCCACCGTGGGGACAGGCGACTACGAGCAGTACTTC
CATVGTGDYEQYF
>TRBV18|NA|NA|TRBJ1-4
TGTGCCAGCTCACCAACGAACAGCCGGAATGAAAAACTGTTTTTT
CASSPTNSRNEKLFF
>TRBV5-1|NA|TRBD1|TRBJ2-4
TGCGCCAGCAGCCTCCGGGACAGATCGGCCAAAAACATTCAGTACTTC
CASSLRDRSAKNIQYF
>TRBV10-1|NA|TRBD2|TRBJ2-1
TGCGCCAGCAGTTTCCTAGCGGGAGGTATGAGTGAGCAGTTCTTC
CASSFLAGGMSEQFF